This T cell receptor beta chain was recorded in a study of human T cells and chemical hapten exposure. Study context: Small pooled library volume differences mainly caused per-sample TCR yield variation. Study findings and constraints: Significantly more large CDR3 similarity clusters arose among expanded TCRs than among controls.

As for time point: patch test 1, 2 weeks after DPC sensitization. Noted treatment: therapeutic diphenylcyclopropenone sensitization with weekly scalp DPC. MiXCR was run by TCRdb on the RACE reads, yielding one entry per CDR3 protein. Among more than 65,000 distinct CDR3 sequences listed, under 9% were seen once. With 0 bases clipped from V and 6 bases from J, the junction kept 15 bases outside the gene matches. Per the germline V gene, CDR1 is MNHEY and CDR2 is SMNVEV (reference sequence). The CDR3 loop spans 18 amino acids. In the case of this clonotype: The antigen is unknown.

The clonotype originates from a woman between 25 and 40 years old with alopecia areata. Some clones in this sample may be carry-over from other donors' samples. The specimen was whole blood, collected in connection with sensitization to the hapten diphenylcyclopropenone (DPC). The V and J genes are TRBV27 and TRBJ1-1; 8 bases map to TRBD1. This CDR3 reads CASSLSPKWSGGVSEAFF. CDR3 DNA: TGTGCCAGCAGTTTATCGCCGAAGTGGTCAGGGGGCGTATCTGAAGCTTTCTTT.